What follows describes a single TCR beta chain. The data derive from a study of CD8 T cells in Susac syndrome. In germline, CDR1 is SQVTM, CDR2 ANQGSEA. V was trimmed by 5 bases and J by 5 bases, leaving 16 bases between them. The CDR3 contains 14 residues. With random hexamers, about 0.45 to 1 ug RNA was reverse transcribed. TCRdb reprocessed the immunoSEQ multiplex PCR reads with MiXCR, giving one entry per CDR3 protein. The table has over 120,000 distinct CDR3 sequences, 85% to 95% seen once. It was negative isolation that provided the CD8+ and CD4+ T cells, whereas TEMRA cells were enriched by FACS.

The material sequenced was CD4+ T cells from PBMCs. The TCR was taken from a human donor with Susac syndrome. The V and J genes are TRBV29-1 and TRBJ2-1; D is ambiguous. The CDR3 DNA sequence: TGCAGCGTTTCACAGATGCTCCTCAACAATGAGCAGTTCTTC. Its translation: CSVSQMLLNNEQFF.